This T cell receptor (beta chain) came from a study of beta chain features in type 1 diabetes. Study in general: Investigators examined roughly 99,000,000 sorted cells across all samples. Study-level results: For type 1 diabetes patients, VDJ junctions showed fewer insertions and more deletions. The naive, central memory and Treg TCRB repertoires showed an apparent similarity that was greater among patients than among healthy donors. In all four CD4+ subsets, TCRB CDR3 length was significantly, moderately reduced in type 1 diabetes.

Sequenced material consisted of expressed TCRB transcripts (all of the isolated RNA was reverse transcribed). The data were produced by immunoSEQ multiplex PCR, yet TCRdb's version contains in-frame clones alone and is incomplete. The repertoire holds over 650,000 clones, with 11% to 15% as singletons. Germline V gives CDR1 LNHDA, CDR2 SQIVND (reference sequence). With V trimmed by 4 bases and J by 5 bases, 6 bases remained unmatched. This CDR3 spans 14 amino acids. Regarding this clone: No antigen is known for it.

Sorting of CD4+ naive, central memory, regulatory and stem cell-like memory cells was performed via CD45RO/CCR7/CD25/CD127/CD95/CD27. This receptor was obtained from a man aged 18 to 29 with type 1 diabetes. J is TRBJ1-1 and V is TRBV19, with 8 bases that match TRBD1. The sequenced sample consisted of naive CD4+ T cells from blood. The CDR3 nucleotides read TGTGCCAGTAGTACGGCGGACAGGGTGACTGAAGCTTTCTTT. Protein sequence: CASSTADRVTEAFF.